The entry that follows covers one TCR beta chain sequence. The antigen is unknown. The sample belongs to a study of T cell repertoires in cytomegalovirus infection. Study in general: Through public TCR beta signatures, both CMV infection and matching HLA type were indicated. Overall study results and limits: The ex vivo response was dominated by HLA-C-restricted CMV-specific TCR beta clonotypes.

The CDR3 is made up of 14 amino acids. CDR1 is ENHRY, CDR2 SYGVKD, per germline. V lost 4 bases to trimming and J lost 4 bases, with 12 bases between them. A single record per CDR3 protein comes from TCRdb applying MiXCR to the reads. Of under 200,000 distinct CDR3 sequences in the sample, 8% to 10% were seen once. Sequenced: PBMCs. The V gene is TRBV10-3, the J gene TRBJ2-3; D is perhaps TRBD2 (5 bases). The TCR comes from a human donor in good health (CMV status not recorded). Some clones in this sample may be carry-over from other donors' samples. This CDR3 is CAISAGSSADTQYF. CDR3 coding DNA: TGTGCCATCAGTGCGGGGAGTTCCGCAGATACGCAGTATTTT.